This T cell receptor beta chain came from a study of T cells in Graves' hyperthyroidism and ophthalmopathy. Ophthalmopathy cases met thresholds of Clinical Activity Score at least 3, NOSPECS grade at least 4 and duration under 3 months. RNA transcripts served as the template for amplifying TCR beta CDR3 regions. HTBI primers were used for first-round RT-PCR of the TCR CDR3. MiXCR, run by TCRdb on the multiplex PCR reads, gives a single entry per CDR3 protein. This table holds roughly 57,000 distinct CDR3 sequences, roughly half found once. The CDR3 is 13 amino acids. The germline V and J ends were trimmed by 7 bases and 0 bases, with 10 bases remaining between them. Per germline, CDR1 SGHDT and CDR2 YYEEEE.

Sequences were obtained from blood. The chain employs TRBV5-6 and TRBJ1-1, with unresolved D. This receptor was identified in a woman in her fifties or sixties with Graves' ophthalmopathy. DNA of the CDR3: TGTGCCAGCCAAATTGGGATGAACACTGAAGCTTTCTTT. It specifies CASQIGMNTEAFF. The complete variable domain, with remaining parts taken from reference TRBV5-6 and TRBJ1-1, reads DAGVTQSPTHLIKTRGQQVTLRCSPKSGHDTVSWYQQALGQGPQFIFQYYEEEERQRGNFPDRFSGHQFPNYSSELNVNALLLGDSALYLCASQIGMNTEAFFGQGTRLTVV.